Below are 23 T cell receptor beta chains sequenced from a single sample in a study of cytomegalovirus exposure and HLA in healthy donors. The PCR ran on 60 Vbeta and 13 Jbeta primers. Profiled with immunoSEQ multiplex PCR; TCRdb holds only in-frame clones, not every one. This sample has 85,000 to 130,000 clones, with about four fifths found just once. What was sequenced was PBMCs. These receptors all come from a female donor in good health and CMV-seropositive.

V gene TRBV9 combines with J gene TRBJ1-1, with 8 bases that match TRBD1. Trimming removed 3 bases from V and 1 base from J; junction bases left unmatched: 5. This CDR3 contains 15 residues. The germline V gene has CDR1 SGDLS and CDR2 YYNGEE. The CDR3 nucleotides read TGTGCCAGCAGCGGTGTGACAGGGGCGAACACTGAAGCTTTCTTT. This gives the protein CASSGVTGANTEAFF.

This clone showed up just once. The chain uses TRBV27 and TRBJ2-2, with TRBD1 matching over 9 bases. CDR1 and CDR2 from the germline V gene are MNHEY and SMNVEV (reference sequence). The CDR3 is 14 residues long. V dropped 6 bases and J dropped 1; count of bases not matched to a gene: 0. The CDR3 sequence is CASRGQGNTGELFF. The CDR3 nucleotides are TGTGCCAGCAGGGGACAGGGGAACACCGGGGAGCTGTTTTTT.

The chain joins TRBV5-8 to TRBJ2-7; possible D gene TRBD2, 7 bases. V lost 4 bases and J lost 2, with 19 bases in between. The CDR3 has 16 residues. Germline V gene data show CDR1 as SGHTS and CDR2 as YDEGEE. The CDR3 DNA reads as TGTGCCAGCAGCCGCCAGCTGGCGGGGGACACCTACGAGCAGTACTTC. This codes for CASSRQLAGDTYEQYF.

V gene TRBV19 combines with J gene TRBJ2-6; no definite D call. V was cut by 3 bases and J by 2 bases, with 8 bases left in between. The CDR3 has 15 amino acids. In germline, CDR1 is LNHDA, CDR2 SQIVND (reference sequence). The CDR3 DNA reads TGTGCCAGTAGTATGGTGGCGGCTGGGGCCAACGTCCTGACTTTC. This translates into CASSMVAAGANVLTF.

The V call is TRBV30, the J call TRBJ1-2; D is possibly TRBD1 (5 bases). The V and J ends lost 2 bases and 4 bases respectively, with 11 bases between them. Germline CDR1 reads GTSNPN; CDR2 reads SVGIG (reference sequence). This CDR3 has 13 residues. The CDR3 reads CAWSQGLGYGYTF. CDR3 in DNA: TGTGCCTGGAGTCAGGGTTTAGGCTATGGCTACACCTTC.

The rearrangement joins TRBV6-6 to TRBJ1-2; a weak D match, TRBD1 (5 bases). The V gene lost 2 bases and the J gene lost 8 bases, with 18 bases spanning the gap. Germline-derived CDR1 and CDR2 are MNHNY and SVGAGI (reference sequence). The CDR3 consists of 15 residues. The CDR3 nucleotides are TGTGCCAGCAGTTACACAGCTACAGGATTCATAGGCTACACCTTC. It codes for CASSYTATGFIGYTF.

V and J are TRBV19 and TRBJ1-5; tentatively, D is TRBD1 (5 bases). CDR1 and CDR2 (germline): LNHDA, SQIVND (reference sequence). V gave up 2 bases and J gave up 4 bases, with 12 bases separating them. CDR3 length equals 15 residues. The CDR3: CASSITAGQNQPQHF. In DNA form, the CDR3 reads TGTGCCAGTAGTATAACTGCAGGGCAAAATCAGCCCCAGCATTTT.

The chain uses TRBV5-1 and TRBJ2-3, with a tentative D call TRBD1 (5 bases). Germline V CDR1 and CDR2: SGHRS, YFSETQ. This CDR3 is built from 15 residues. Trimming stripped 0 bases from V and 1 base from J, with 9 bases between. The CDR3 is CASSLGGLGTDTQYF. CDR3 nucleotides: TGCGCCAGCAGCTTGGGGGGCTTGGGCACAGATACGCAGTATTTT.

For the CDR3, the DNA is TGTGCCAGTACCCTCGGGTACACTGAAGCTTTCTTT. It specifies CASTLGYTEAFF. V gene TRBV19 combines with J gene TRBJ1-1; D is unclear. The germline V gene encodes CDR1 LNHDA and CDR2 SQIVND (reference sequence). The V gene lost 7 bases and the J gene lost 3 bases, with 9 bases spanning the gap. The CDR3 is 12 amino acids.

The chain combines TRBV14 with TRBJ2-7, with D hard to call. Per germline, CDR1 SGHDN and CDR2 FVKESK. There are 13 residues in the CDR3. The V end was cut by 1 base, the J end by 4 bases, with 8 bases between. The CDR3 nucleotides read TGTGCCAGCAGCCAAGGGGCAAAGTACGAGCAGTACTTC. Protein sequence: CASSQGAKYEQYF.

The chain has TRBV5-1 and TRBJ2-2; 12 nucleotides line up with TRBD2. This CDR3 spans 16 amino acids. The J segment lost 4 bases and the V segment lost 4 bases, leaving 5 bases of the junction unmatched. Germline CDR1 SGHRS, CDR2 YFSETQ. CDR3 nucleotide sequence: TGCGCCAGCAGCCTATCGACTAGCGGGAGCACCGGGGAGCTGTTTTTT. Translation: CASSLSTSGSTGELFF.

This chain links TRBV5-1 with TRBJ1-4, with 7 bases matching TRBD1. The germline V gene encodes CDR1 SGHRS and CDR2 YFSETQ. The CDR3 runs to 14 residues. V dropped 3 bases and J dropped 7; count of bases not matched to a gene: 6. In DNA form, the CDR3 reads TGCGCCAGCAGCTCTACAGGGGCAAGTGAAAAACTGTTTTTT. Its protein is CASSSTGASEKLFF.

As concerns this clone: Other DNA sequences in the same sample also yield this CDR3. The chain recombines TRBV19 with TRBJ2-7; a weak D match, TRBD2 (5 bases). The V end was cut by 5 bases, the J end by 2 bases, with 7 bases between. Looked up from germline, CDR1 is LNHDA and CDR2 is SQIVND (reference sequence). This CDR3 comprises 12 residues. The CDR3 DNA is TGTGCCAGTAGTCCCGGGGCCTACGAGCAGTACTTC. Its translation: CASSPGAYEQYF.

The gene calls are TRBV6-6 and TRBJ2-7, with 8 bases fitting TRBD1. V lost 7 bases and J lost 2; bases outside the gene matches: 7. CDR3 length equals 14 residues. CDR1 and CDR2 (germline): MNHNY, SVGAGI (reference sequence). The CDR3 sequence is CASTTTTGAYEQYF. The CDR3 DNA is TGTGCCAGCACCACGACGACAGGGGCCTACGAGCAGTACTTC.

This chain joins TRBV13 and TRBJ2-3; 10 bases align to TRBD2. The germline CDR1 and CDR2 sequences are PRHDT and FYEKMQ (reference sequence). This CDR3 region has 18 residues. V shed 4 bases and J 0 bases; nucleotides not matched to a gene: 10. The CDR3 reads CASSWGLAGGHSTDTQYF. CDR3 nucleotides: TGTGCCAGCAGCTGGGGATTAGCGGGGGGCCATAGCACAGATACGCAGTATTTT.

The V call is TRBV9, the J call TRBJ1-2, with a tentative D call TRBD1 (6 bases). The CDR3 runs to 16 residues. V lost 2 bases and J lost 6, with 20 bases in between. Per germline, CDR1 SGDLS and CDR2 YYNGEE. CDR3 DNA sequence: TGTGCCAGCAGCGTCTTACCGGTACAGGGAGTGGATGGCTACACCTTC. Translating it yields CASSVLPVQGVDGYTF.

The V gene is TRBV19, the J gene TRBJ1-5; D is uncertain. This CDR3 region has 15 residues. Per the germline V gene, CDR1 is LNHDA and CDR2 is SQIVND (reference sequence). V lost 7 bases and J 6 bases, leaving 19 bases between the germline ends. The CDR3 is CASTQGWGDRQPQHF. CDR3 sequence (DNA): TGTGCCAGTACCCAAGGCTGGGGAGATCGTCAGCCCCAGCATTTT.

As to this clone: The junction differs from germline at one of its ends, possibly a read error. The rearrangement uses TRBV19 and TRBJ2-1; tentatively, D is TRBD1 (6 bases). CDR1 and CDR2 from the germline V gene are LNHDA and SQIVND (reference sequence). The CDR3 covers 16 residues. Here the CDR3 DNA reads TGTGCCAGTAGTATAGGGGCAGGGACATTTCGAGGGCATTTGGTCTTC. This translates into CASSIGAGTFRGHLVF.

The sample holds one count of this clone. This chain uses TRBV7-9 with TRBJ2-7, with no clear D. V was clipped by 7 bases and J by 1 base, with 14 bases between them. The CDR3 covers 14 residues. Germline-derived CDR1 and CDR2 are SEHNR and FQNEAQ (reference sequence). The DNA for the CDR3 is TGTGCCAGCACCTCTGGCCCCGAATCCTACGAGCAGTACTTC. It is translated as CASTSGPESYEQYF.

This clone was counted once. This sequence joins TRBV6-4 and TRBJ2-3; 10 bases agree with TRBD2. CDR1 MRHNA and CDR2 SNTAGT come from the germline V gene. The V and J ends lost 3 bases and 4 bases, in that order; junction bases with no gene match: 13. This CDR3 has 18 residues. The CDR3 region is CASSEGSSGSSYADTQYF. The CDR3 DNA sequence: TGTGCCAGCAGTGAAGGGTCTAGCGGGAGTTCTTACGCAGATACGCAGTATTTT.

This clone was detected a few times. Other DNA sequences of this sample code for an identical CDR3. The genes are TRBV5-1 and TRBJ1-5, with no clear D. This CDR3 has 15 residues. V was shortened by 0 bases and J by 1 base, with 8 bases between the two germline ends. Germline CDR1 SGHRS, CDR2 YFSETQ. The CDR3 protein is CASSLGGNSNQPQHF. The CDR3 nucleotides read TGCGCCAGCAGCTTGGGAGGGAACAGCAATCAGCCCCAGCATTTT.

The genes are TRBV30 and TRBJ2-5; 10 bases map to TRBD1. Germline assignment: CDR1 GTSNPN and CDR2 SVGIG (reference sequence). The CDR3 has 16 amino acids. Trimming cost V 0 bases and J 4 bases; bases outside gene matches: 8. The CDR3 here is CAWSVGPTGGLETQYF. The CDR3 DNA is TGTGCCTGGAGTGTCGGGCCGACAGGGGGCCTAGAGACCCAGTACTTC.

The V and J genes are TRBV7-2 and TRBJ2-5; 9 nucleotides line up with TRBD2. V trimming: 9 bases; J trimming: 5 bases; junction bases outside the gene matches: 16. This CDR3 has 16 residues. CDR1 is SGHTA, CDR2 FQGNSA, per germline. The CDR3 DNA is TGTGCCAGTAGAACCTGGGGGCGGGGGGGCGGGGAGACCCAGTACTTC. Protein sequence: CASRTWGRGGGETQYF. The full variable domain, its missing parts supplied by reference TRBV7-2 and TRBJ2-5, is GAGVSQSPSNKVTEKGKDVELRCDPISGHTALYWYRQSLGQGLEFLIYFQGNSAPDKSGLPSDRFSAERTGGSVSTLTIQRTQQEDSAVYLCASRTWGRGGGETQYFGPGTRLLVL.